This T cell receptor beta chain was recovered during a study of OX40 agonist ivuxolimab in advanced cancers. Broadly, across the study: Ivuxolimab was a fully human IgG2 agonistic monoclonal antibody targeting the costimulatory receptor OX40 (CD134). Intravenous ivuxolimab was administered to patients every 2 weeks at six dose levels: 0.01, 0.1, 0.3, 1.5, 3 and 10 mg/kg. Of the approximately 53 patients in dose escalation, about 20 had hepatocellular carcinoma, around 15 had melanoma, 9 had renal cell carcinoma and 9 had head and neck cancer. A male proportion of around 83% and a mean age of approximately 62 years, ranging from 23 to 79, were recorded for the dose-escalation cohort. Patients were allowed to have had prior anti-PD-1, anti-PD-L1 or anti-CTLA-4 therapy, and approximately 40% of the dose-escalation patients had been treated with checkpoint inhibitors. Partial responses occurred in three dose-escalation patients: two with cutaneous melanoma and one with hepatocellular carcinoma. Peripheral TCRbeta sequencing aimed to test whether ivuxolimab altered TCR sequence diversity and caused clonal T-cell expansion. The paper covers the monotherapy dose-escalation part of the phase I ivuxolimab trial, which included N ≈ 50 patients. Study-wide conclusions, independent of this receptor: Clonal expansion of both CD4+ and CD8+ blood T cells was observed from baseline to week 6 at doses 0.1 to 3.0 mg/kg. In partial responders in the 0.1-3.0 mg/kg groups, normalized peripheral clonal expansion was found to be among the lowest, especially among CD8+ T cells. After ivuxolimab, expanded clones were on average more numerous among CD8+ T cells than among CD4+ T cells. Low levels of normalized T-cell clonal expansion were also seen in some patients who did not respond. The antigen specificity of the peripheral T cells that underwent clonal expansion was not determined.

Genomic DNA was isolated from the sorted cells so that the TCRbeta CDR3 region could be sequenced. TCRbeta CDR3 regions were sequenced using the immunoSEQ Assay. In TCRdb, the immuneACCESS table is reduced to in-frame sequences with V and J assigned. These tables do not hold every clone; where another copy was compared, an unresolved V gene accounts for under half, and the others remain unexplained. For this sample the table gives under 15,000 clones, of which 75% to 90% were detected only once. 20% to 30% of the sample lies in the top ten. V is clipped by 7 bases and J by 3 bases, and the sequence between their germline boundaries is 9 bases long. In the germline V gene, CDR1 corresponds to MNHNS and CDR2 to SASEGT. Measured from the cysteine to the phenylalanine, the CDR3 is 12 residues long. Of the read, only the CDR3 DNA is kept; its 36 bases are in frame from base 1. Comment on this clone: The target of this receptor is not known. Base qualities are not at hand, and no much larger clone is one base apart.

Patients with a history of autoimmune disease or receiving systemic immunosuppression were excluded from the trial. Peripheral blood for TCR sequencing was collected from all dose cohorts at baseline, on cycle 4 day 1, and on cycle 7 day 1. Samples came from an open-label, multicenter, first-in-human phase I dose-escalation trial of ivuxolimab. Adults with locally advanced or metastatic head and neck squamous cell, hepatocellular, melanoma or renal cell carcinoma were enrolled in the trial. CD4+ and CD8+ T cells were sorted separately from peripheral blood before TCR sequencing. This chain joins TRBV6-1 to TRBJ1-1, with TRBD1 tentatively as D gene (6 bases match). The starting material was CD4+ or CD8+ T cells sorted from blood, obtained in a trial of the OX40 agonist ivuxolimab. This receptor was identified in an adult with an advanced solid tumor such as melanoma, head and neck, liver or kidney cancer. The DNA reads as follows: TGTGCCAGCATTACAGGGTACACTGAAGCTTTCTTT. Its translation reads: CASITGYTEAFF.